This T cell receptor (beta chain) stems from a study of blood T cell repertoires in COVID-19. Study as a whole: The United States, Italy and Spain provided the acute and convalescent COVID-19 samples.

This clone was counted between two and nine times. The CDR3 covers 14 residues. V lost 4 bases to trimming and J lost 2 bases, with 11 bases between them. Germline values: CDR1 MGHRA, CDR2 YSYEKL. Only in-frame clones appear in the TCRdb table, and some are missing; sequencing was by immunoSEQ multiplex PCR. This repertoire shows approximately 220,000 clones, roughly nine tenths found once; its top ten account for roughly 2.8%. Recovered Cohort 3 donors showed two negative PCRs, clearance, or symptom resolution. The sequenced sample consisted of PBMCs or T cells enriched from blood (not recorded which). The chain couples TRBV4-1 to TRBJ1-2; the D gene is possibly TRBD1 (5 bases). The source is a woman younger than 45 who had recovered from COVID-19. The CDR3 region is CASSRPGLNYGYTF. The CDR3 DNA sequence: TGCGCCAGCAGCCGCCCGGGACTAAACTATGGCTACACCTTC.